Following are 30 T cell receptor beta chains from one sample sequenced in a study of human T cells and chemical hapten exposure. TCRdb used MiXCR to reprocess the RACE reads, holding one entry per CDR3 protein. The top ten hold about an eighth of the sample, which has tens of thousands of distinct CDR3 sequences, roughly a tenth seen once. As to time point: patch test 1, 2 weeks after DPC sensitization. The sample's treatment: therapeutic diphenylcyclopropenone sensitization with weekly scalp DPC. The source was whole blood, collected in connection with sensitization to the hapten diphenylcyclopropenone (DPC). These TCRs come from a woman in her thirties or forties with alopecia areata. Some clones in this sample may be carry-over from other donors' samples.

This clonotype was seen many times. The chain has TRBV2 and TRBJ1-2; 9 nucleotides align to TRBD1. CDR3 length equals 13 residues. Losses at the gene ends were 6 bases for V and 8 bases for J; bases not matched to a gene: 7. Germline CDR1 and CDR2: SNHLY and FYNNEI. The CDR3 nucleotides are TGTGCCAGCAGAGGAGACAGGGGGAAAGGCTACACCTTC. It specifies CASRGDRGKGYTF. The entire variable domain, with the rest obtained from reference TRBV2 and TRBJ1-2, is as follows: EPEVTQTPSHQVTQMGQEVILRCVPISNHLYFYWYRQILGQKVEFLVSFYNNEISEKSEIFDDQFSVERPDGSNFTLKIRSTKLEDSAMYFCASRGDRGKGYTFGSGTRLTVV.

The chain recombines TRBV4-1 with TRBJ1-1, with D perhaps matching TRBD1 (5 bases). Trimming stripped 1 base from V and 0 bases from J, with 6 bases between. Germline CDR1 MGHRA, CDR2 YSYEKL. The CDR3 contains 14 residues. The CDR3 DNA sequence: TGCGCCAGCAGCCAAGGACAGATGAACACTGAAGCTTTCTTT. It translates to CASSQGQMNTEAFF.

V and J are TRBV5-1 and TRBJ2-7, with D maybe TRBD2 (7 bases). The germline CDR1 and CDR2 sequences are SGHRS and YFSETQ. Trimming left V 4 bases short and J 0 bases short, with 11 bases between. The CDR3 is 14 amino acids. The CDR3 is CASSTGGLSYEQYF. CDR3 sequence (DNA): TGCGCCAGCAGCACCGGGGGGCTCTCCTACGAGCAGTACTTC. The full variable domain, completed using reference TRBV5-1 and TRBJ2-7, is KAGVTQTPRYLIKTRGQQVTLSCSPISGHRSVSWYQQTPGQGLQFLFEYFSETQRNKGNFPGRFSGRQFSNSRSEMNVSTLELGDSALYLCASSTGGLSYEQYFGPGTRLTVT.

There are many counts of this clonotype. This chain uses TRBV14 with TRBJ1-2, with a tentative D call TRBD1 (6 bases). The germline gives CDR1 SGHDN, CDR2 FVKESK. The ends were cut back, 2 bases at V and 5 bases at J, with 15 bases in the middle. The CDR3 length is 15 residues. The CDR3 sequence: CASSQWAGGAYGYTF. DNA for the CDR3: TGTGCCAGCAGCCAATGGGCTGGGGGCGCGTATGGCTACACCTTC.

This clonotype was observed many times. V usage is TRBV7-9 and J usage is TRBJ2-3; 13 bases line up with TRBD2. This CDR3 comprises 16 residues. The V gene's germline CDR1 is SEHNR and CDR2 FQNEAQ (reference sequence). J gave up 3 bases and V 6 bases, and 6 bases lay outside the gene matches. For the CDR3, the DNA is TGTGCCAGCAGTCCGACTAGCGGGGGGCTGACAGATACGCAGTATTTT. Protein: CASSPTSGGLTDTQYF.

This clonotype appeared many times. The chain links TRBV29-1 to TRBJ2-5; perhaps TRBD1 as D (6 bases). The CDR3 has 14 amino acids. Germline CDR1 reads SQVTM; CDR2 reads ANQGSEA. V lost 4 bases and J lost 4, with 16 bases in between. The CDR3 bases are TGCAGCGTTGGGAGACAGGCAACAAGAGAGACCCAGTACTTC. The encoded protein is CSVGRQATRETQYF.

The genes are TRBV10-3 and TRBJ1-1; 7 bases are shared with TRBD1. CDR3 length: 14 amino acids. V was pared by 6 bases and J by 3 bases, with 7 bases of the junction left unmatched. Germline V lookup: CDR1 ENHRY, CDR2 SYGVKD. The CDR3 protein is CAIRARDRDTEAFF. The CDR3 nucleotides read TGTGCCATCAGAGCCCGGGACAGAGACACTGAAGCTTTCTTT.

This clonotype was recorded many times. The chain links TRBV6-1 to TRBJ2-2; the match to TRBD2 covers 8 bases. The trim removed 3 bases at V and 0 bases at J, leaving 3 bases unmatched. The CDR3 contains 16 residues. Germline V CDR1 and CDR2: MNHNS, SASEGT. CDR3 residues: CASSDTGGPNTGELFF. The CDR3 DNA reads TGTGCCAGCAGTGATACGGGGGGGCCGAACACCGGGGAGCTGTTTTTT.

This clonotype was seen repeatedly, ten times or more. The J gene is TRBJ1-2, the V gene TRBV12-3 or TRBV12-4; 10 nucleotides line up with TRBD1. This CDR3 contains 17 residues. J gave up 8 bases and V 4 bases, and 16 bases lay outside the gene matches. This CDR3 is CASSSLWDRGVKEGYTF. The CDR3 bases are TGTGCCAGCAGTTCCCTGTGGGACAGGGGAGTTAAGGAGGGCTACACCTTC.

This clonotype was counted ten times or more. This chain links TRBV7-9 with TRBJ1-1; no clear D. The CDR3 runs 15 residues. Per the germline V gene, CDR1 is SEHNR and CDR2 is FQNEAQ (reference sequence). The V end lost 1 base, the J end lost 1 base, and 10 bases lay between the germline ends. The CDR3 loop is CASSLGSGSNTEAFF. The CDR3 DNA follows: TGTGCCAGCAGCTTAGGTTCGGGGTCGAACACTGAAGCTTTCTTT.

This clonotype was observed many times. The V and J genes are TRBV3-1 and TRBJ2-5; weak D call: TRBD2 (5 bases). Between the trimmed V and J ends, which lost 4 bases and 3 bases, there was a span of 18 bases. This CDR3 region has 16 residues. Germline V gene lookup returns CDR1 LGHDT and CDR2 YNNKEL (reference sequence). The CDR3 DNA is TGTGCCAGCAGCCCCCCCCAAGAGGGAATGGAAGAGACCCAGTACTTC. Translated, it gives CASSPPQEGMEETQYF.

This clonotype was observed a few times. V and J are TRBV6-6 and TRBJ2-6; D may be TRBD1 (6 bases). The CDR3 has 17 residues. The V end was cut by 6 bases, the J end by 0 bases, with 15 bases between. CDR1 is MNHNY and CDR2 is SVGAGI in the germline V gene (reference sequence). CDR3 region: CASSRGQTSSGANVLTF. The CDR3 DNA reads TGTGCCAGCAGCCGCGGACAGACAAGCTCTGGGGCCAACGTCCTGACTTTC.

This clonotype turned up a few times. The chain is built from TRBV28 and TRBJ1-2; D remains unclear. The CDR3 runs to 12 residues. Germline lookup yields CDR1 MDHEN and CDR2 SYDVKM. V was cut by 2 bases and J by 6 bases, with 7 bases left in between. The CDR3 sequence: CASSLTVHGYTF. CDR3 in DNA: TGTGCCAGCAGTTTAACGGTCCATGGCTACACCTTC.

The table lists this clonotype with many counts. The chain recombines TRBV2 with TRBJ1-1; no clear D. CDR3 length: 15 amino acids. The V gene lost 10 bases and the J gene lost 11 bases, with 29 bases spanning the gap. In germline, CDR1 is SNHLY, CDR2 FYNNEI. The CDR3 loop reads CATVALEGSRWAAFF. The CDR3 DNA reads as TGTGCCACCGTCGCCTTGGAAGGGTCCCGTTGGGCCGCTTTCTTT.

The J gene is TRBJ1-2, the V gene TRBV11-2; no firm D call. The CDR3 contains 14 residues. The germline gives CDR1 SGHAT, CDR2 FQNNGV. V was clipped by 0 bases and J by 7 bases, with 12 bases between them. The DNA of the CDR3 is TGTGCCAGCAGCTTAGATCGACACCGGAGTGGCTACACCTTC. It yields the protein CASSLDRHRSGYTF. The entire variable domain, with the rest obtained from reference TRBV11-2 and TRBJ1-2, is as follows: EAGVAQSPRYKIIEKRQSVAFWCNPISGHATLYWYQQILGQGPKLLIQFQNNGVVDDSQLPKDRFSAERLKGVDSTLKIQPAKLEDSAVYLCASSLDRHRSGYTFGSGTRLTVV.

The sample holds many counts of this clonotype. The rearrangement uses TRBV29-1 and TRBJ1-2; no definite D call. Trimming took 7 bases from V and 8 from J, leaving 20 bases between them. The CDR3 runs 13 residues. Germline-derived CDR1 and CDR2 are SQVTM and ANQGSEA. DNA of the CDR3: TGCAGCGCCGGGTCCCTTTCTGAGGGAGGCTACACCTTC. Translated: CSAGSLSEGGYTF.

This clonotype was detected ten times or more. The V call is TRBV4-1, the J call TRBJ2-7; 8 nucleotides agree with TRBD1. The CDR3 loop spans 15 amino acids. J was trimmed by 3 bases and V by 3 bases; bases with no gene match: 7. From germline, CDR1 is MGHRA and CDR2 YSYEKL. Here the CDR3 reads CASSHPGQGVYEQYF. CDR3 sequence (DNA): TGCGCCAGCAGCCACCCTGGACAGGGAGTCTACGAGCAGTACTTC.

This clonotype was detected a few times. V is TRBV7-9 and J is TRBJ2-5; D is undetermined. V gave up 4 bases and J gave up 5 bases, with 11 bases separating them. CDR1 and CDR2 from the germline V gene are SEHNR and FQNEAQ (reference sequence). CDR3 length: 13 amino acids. The CDR3 sequence is CASSYQMLETQYF. As DNA, the CDR3 is TGTGCCAGCAGCTATCAGATGCTGGAGACCCAGTACTTC.

This chain uses TRBV9 with TRBJ1-6, with unresolved D. Germline lookup yields CDR1 SGDLS and CDR2 YYNGEE. The CDR3 contains 16 residues. Trimming stripped 1 base from V and 7 bases from J, with 15 bases between. The chain's CDR3 is CASSVTGGEKNSPLHF. CDR3 coding DNA: TGTGCCAGCAGCGTAACTGGCGGGGAGAAGAATTCACCCCTCCACTTT.

The chain joins TRBV12-3 or TRBV12-4 to TRBJ1-1; tentatively, D is TRBD1 (5 bases). V gave up 5 bases and J gave up 11 bases, with 15 bases separating them. The CDR3 is 12 amino acids. CDR3 bases: TGTGCCAGCAGTGGGACGGGCCGCCCGGCTTTCTTT. Translating it yields CASSGTGRPAFF.

This clonotype has ten or more counts. The chain joins TRBV5-1 to TRBJ2-7, with 9 bases matching TRBD1. Trimming took 3 bases from V and 2 from J; bases not matched to a gene: 6. CDR3 length: 15 amino acids. The germline CDR1 and CDR2 sequences are SGHRS and YFSETQ. In nucleotides, the CDR3 is TGCGCCAGCAGCTCGCACGGGACAGGGACCTACGAGCAGTACTTC. Protein sequence: CASSSHGTGTYEQYF. The full variable domain, in which reference TRBV5-1 and TRBJ2-7 provide the parts outside the CDR3, is KAGVTQTPRYLIKTRGQQVTLSCSPISGHRSVSWYQQTPGQGLQFLFEYFSETQRNKGNFPGRFSGRQFSNSRSEMNVSTLELGDSALYLCASSSHGTGTYEQYFGPGTRLTVT.

CDR3: CASSYLVARSLWSTDTQYF. The DNA of the CDR3 is TGTGCCAGCAGCTACCTTGTAGCCAGGAGTTTGTGGAGCACAGATACGCAGTATTTT. This rearrangement joins TRBV6-2 or TRBV6-3 to TRBJ2-3; D is unresolved. Trimming stripped 6 bases from V and 0 bases from J, with 25 bases between. The CDR3 length is 19 residues. The germline CDR1 and CDR2 sequences are MNHEY and SVGEGT.

This clonotype has at least ten counts. The genes are TRBV7-2 and TRBJ1-2; D ambiguous. V was pared by 1 base and J by 1 base, with 10 bases between. From germline, CDR1 is SGHTA and CDR2 FQGNSA. This CDR3 region has 15 residues. The CDR3 DNA sequence: TGTGCCAGCAGCTTAGGGGCCAAAATTAACTATGGCTACACCTTC. Its translation is CASSLGAKINYGYTF.

The chain links TRBV19 to TRBJ2-1; D gene ambiguous. The CDR3 covers 15 residues. Trimming cost V 1 base and J 9 bases, with 16 bases left between them. Germline loops: CDR1 LNHDA, CDR2 SQIVND (reference sequence). CDR3 residues: CASSIGPRRYGEQFF. CDR3 coding DNA: TGTGCCAGTAGTATAGGACCCCGCAGGTATGGTGAGCAGTTCTTC.

The chain recombines TRBV7-2 with TRBJ1-6; 7 bases match TRBD1. Looked up from germline, CDR1 is SGHTA and CDR2 is FQGNSA. With 5 bases clipped from V and 7 bases from J, the junction kept 14 bases outside the gene matches. The CDR3 length is 17 residues. The CDR3 is CASSPQGVGQRNSPLHF. The CDR3 DNA sequence: TGTGCCAGCAGCCCCCAAGGTGTGGGACAGAGAAATTCACCCCTCCACTTT.

This clonotype was observed a few times. This chain links TRBV18 with TRBJ2-7, with D perhaps matching TRBD1 or TRBD2 (5 bases each). The CDR3 extends over 12 amino acids. Germline CDR1 KGHSH, CDR2 LQKENI. Trimming took 0 bases from V and 6 from J, leaving 6 bases between them. CDR3 nucleotide sequence: TGTGCCAGCTCACCACCGGGACCCGAGCAGTACTTC. It yields the protein CASSPPGPEQYF.

This clonotype was observed at least ten times. The V gene is TRBV5-1, the J gene TRBJ1-5; D call uncertain. V gave up 3 bases and J gave up 5 bases, with 15 bases separating them. This CDR3 has 15 residues. Germline V CDR1 and CDR2: SGHRS, YFSETQ. CDR3: CASSWSGSMDQPQHF. The CDR3 coding sequence is TGCGCCAGCAGCTGGTCGGGGTCTATGGATCAGCCCCAGCATTTT.

This clonotype was seen only a few times. The CDR3 protein is CASSQMTPQRPYNEQFF. CDR3 coding DNA: TGCGCCAGCAGCCAAATGACCCCCCAAAGGCCCTACAATGAGCAGTTCTTC. The chain couples TRBV4-1 to TRBJ2-1; D unclear. The CDR3 contains 17 residues. The V gene lost 2 bases and the J gene lost 2 bases, with 16 bases spanning the gap. The germline gives CDR1 MGHRA, CDR2 YSYEKL.

This clonotype was seen ten or more times. The chain combines TRBV29-1 with TRBJ2-1; 8 bases line up with TRBD1. Germline assignment: CDR1 SQVTM and CDR2 ANQGSEA. V shed 3 bases, J shed 9 bases, and the junction held 4 bases outside the gene matches. The CDR3 spans 12 residues. The CDR3 protein is CSVDRGPGEQFF. In DNA form, the CDR3 reads TGCAGCGTTGACAGGGGGCCAGGTGAGCAGTTCTTC.

This clonotype was counted only a few times. Here the CDR3 DNA reads TGCGCCAGCAGCAATGGACCGCAAGAGACCCAGTACTTC. Translation: CASSNGPQETQYF. The rearrangement joins TRBV5-1 to TRBJ2-5, with no clear D. The CDR3 has 13 residues. Germline V lookup: CDR1 SGHRS, CDR2 YFSETQ. Between the trimmed V and J ends, which lost 4 bases and 2 bases, there was a span of 9 bases.